These 5 T cell receptor beta chains originate from one sample sequenced in a study of regulatory T cells in long-lasting Graves disease. Time point here: newly diagnosed GD, antithyroid drugs for less than 3 months. Preparation of the TCR library used RNA extracted from PBMCs. Building of the TCR beta libraries involved iRepertoire HTBI primers and Arm-PCR of CDR3 regions. Via MiXCR, TCRdb re-called the multiplex PCR reads, giving one row per CDR3 protein. The table has hundreds of thousands of distinct CDR3 sequences, roughly 15% seen once. The sample was also reused in another study, on T cells in Graves' hyperthyroidism and ophthalmopathy.

Sequences were derived from peripheral blood mononuclear cells (PBMCs), sampled at new diagnosis, from a patient treated with antithyroid drugs. The receptors were gathered from a woman in her twenties or thirties with Graves disease.

This clonotype was found many times. The J gene is TRBJ1-5, the V gene TRBV27, with D possibly matching TRBD1 (6 bases). The germline gives CDR1 MNHEY, CDR2 SMNVEV (reference sequence). The CDR3 has 15 amino acids. V lost 4 bases, J lost 0 bases, and 10 bases lay in between. CDR3 loop: CASSSTGISNQPQHF. In nucleotides, the CDR3 is TGTGCCAGCAGTTCCACAGGGATTAGCAATCAGCCCCAGCATTTT.

In this sample, this clonotype turned up a few times. V is TRBV7-9 and J is TRBJ2-7; TRBD1 is a possible D gene (5 bases). Germline loops: CDR1 SEHNR, CDR2 FQNEAQ (reference sequence). With 3 bases removed from V and 3 bases from J, the gap between germline ends came to 9 bases. This CDR3 comprises 13 residues. In DNA form, the CDR3 reads TGTGCCAGCAGCTTTCAGGGCCTCTACGAGCAGTACTTC. This translates into CASSFQGLYEQYF.

V gene TRBV2 combines with J gene TRBJ2-1; 13 bases map to TRBD2. The CDR3 totals 15 residues. The J segment lost 6 bases and the V segment lost 8 bases, leaving 7 bases of the junction unmatched. The germline CDR1 and CDR2 sequences are SNHLY and FYNNEI. This CDR3 is CASSGLAGVGNEQFF. CDR3 DNA sequence: TGTGCCAGCTCCGGACTAGCGGGAGTGGGCAATGAGCAGTTCTTC.

This clonotype was seen ten or more times. This rearrangement joins TRBV12-3 or TRBV12-4 to TRBJ2-6; TRBD1 agrees at 8 bases. V shed 3 bases, J shed 0 bases, and the junction held 4 bases outside the gene matches. The CDR3 consists of 17 residues. The CDR3 sequence: CASSLRTGSSGANVLTF. CDR3 nucleotide sequence: TGTGCCAGCAGTTTGAGGACAGGGTCCTCTGGGGCCAACGTCCTGACTTTC.

Comments on this clonotype: Compared with germline, one end of the junction differs, possibly owing to a read error. The chain uses TRBV19 and TRBJ2-3; the D is unclear. Per germline, CDR1 LNHDA and CDR2 SQIVND (reference sequence). This CDR3 spans 17 amino acids. In DNA form, the CDR3 reads TGTGTCAGTAGTATCGTCGTCGCAGATTCAATTAAAGATACGCAGTATTTT. Residues: CVSSIVVADSIKDTQYF.